These 24 T cell receptor beta chains were sequenced from one sample in a study of early T cells in non-severe SARS-CoV-2 infection. MiXCR, applied by TCRdb to the 5' RACE reads, yields one record per CDR3 protein. The profile shows tens of thousands of distinct CDR3 sequences, less than 8.5% of them singletons. Sequenced input: whole blood. These receptors all come from an adult who was a healthcare worker with PCR-confirmed SARS-CoV-2 infection or an uninfected control (not recorded which).

This clonotype was observed at least ten times. The chain couples TRBV6-6 to TRBJ2-7, with a tentative D call TRBD1 (5 bases). Germline values: CDR1 MNHNY, CDR2 SVGAGI (reference sequence). The CDR3 length is 14 residues. The V end was cut by 5 bases, the J end by 5 bases, with 16 bases between. The CDR3 bases are TGTGCCAGCAGTCCCTCTAGGGGCCTGGACGAGCAGTACTTC. Translating it yields CASSPSRGLDEQYF.

The sample holds many counts of this clonotype. The rearrangement uses TRBV6-1 and TRBJ2-7; D gene ambiguous. The V end lost 4 bases, the J end lost 2 bases, and 12 bases lay between the germline ends. The CDR3 is made up of 14 amino acids. Per the germline V gene, CDR1 is MNHNS and CDR2 is SASEGT. Written as DNA, the CDR3 is TGTGCCAGCAGTGGGACGGCTGGTGCCTACGAGCAGTACTTC. Translation gives CASSGTAGAYEQYF.

J is TRBJ2-5 and V is TRBV20-1; D ambiguous. Germline V gene data show CDR1 as DFQATT and CDR2 as SNEGSKA (reference sequence). V lost 7 bases, J lost 7 bases, and 10 bases lay in between. The CDR3 has 10 residues. The chain's CDR3 is CSVASGTQYF. The DNA of the CDR3 is TGCAGTGTCGCGTCGGGGACCCAGTACTTC.

This clonotype was detected ten times or more. The chain couples TRBV20-1 to TRBJ2-7, with 10 bases fitting TRBD2. The CDR3 extends over 14 amino acids. V lost 5 bases and J lost 0; bases outside the gene matches: 4. CDR1 DFQATT and CDR2 SNEGSKA come from the germline V gene (reference sequence). The CDR3 is CSAFSGRSSYEQYF. Written as DNA, the CDR3 is TGCAGTGCTTTTAGCGGGAGGAGCTCCTACGAGCAGTACTTC.

The sample holds many counts of this clonotype. This rearrangement joins TRBV12-5 to TRBJ1-5; D unclear. The V and J ends lost 6 bases and 5 bases respectively, with 17 bases between them. CDR3 length equals 15 residues. Germline V gene sequence: CDR1 LGHNT, CDR2 FRNRAP. The CDR3: CASGPTGISYQPQHF. The CDR3 DNA reads as TGTGCTAGTGGCCCGACTGGAATCAGCTATCAGCCCCAGCATTTT.

This clonotype was recorded many times. This chain joins TRBV18 and TRBJ2-1, with D possibly TRBD1 on 6 matching bases. CDR3 size: 16 residues. CDR1 is KGHSH, CDR2 LQKENI, per germline. Trimming cost V 3 bases and J 6 bases, with 18 bases left between them. The CDR3 sequence: CASSPENRVLFNEQFF. DNA for the CDR3: TGTGCCAGCTCACCCGAAAACAGGGTTTTATTCAATGAGCAGTTCTTC.

This clonotype occurred many times. The gene calls are TRBV20-1 and TRBJ1-2; D call uncertain. Germline V lookup: CDR1 DFQATT, CDR2 SNEGSKA (reference sequence). Trimming stripped 2 bases from V and 0 bases from J, with 7 bases between. The CDR3 sequence is 13 residues long. In DNA, the CDR3 is TGCAGTGCTAGACTAAAAGCTAACTATGGCTACACCTTC. It codes for CSARLKANYGYTF.

In this sample, this clonotype turned up many times. This chain joins TRBV20-1 and TRBJ2-7, with 9 positions matching TRBD1. Trimming cost V 4 bases and J 3 bases; bases outside gene matches: 7. Germline V gene sequence: CDR1 DFQATT, CDR2 SNEGSKA (reference sequence). This CDR3 has 14 amino acids. In DNA form, the CDR3 reads TGCAGTGCTAACAGACAGGGGGTAAACTACGAGCAGTACTTC. This gives the protein CSANRQGVNYEQYF.

This clonotype was seen at least ten times. This sequence joins TRBV19 and TRBJ2-6; no clear D. V shed 6 bases and J shed 0 bases, with 12 bases lying between them. CDR1 and CDR2 (germline): LNHDA, SQIVND (reference sequence). CDR3 length: 16 amino acids. CDR3 in amino acids: CASRIGSSSGANVLTF. CDR3 DNA sequence: TGTGCCAGTAGGATCGGCTCGAGCTCTGGGGCCAACGTCCTGACTTTC.

The chain employs TRBV19 and TRBJ1-5; the D gene is possibly TRBD1 (5 bases). This CDR3 has 13 residues. Germline lookup yields CDR1 LNHDA and CDR2 SQIVND (reference sequence). V was shortened by 5 bases and J by 7 bases, with 12 bases between the two germline ends. CDR3 nucleotide sequence: TGTGCCAGTAGTCCAGGGCCTAGCCAGCCCCAGCATTTT. Its translation: CASSPGPSQPQHF.

The rearrangement uses TRBV27 and TRBJ2-5; no definite D call. Germline V CDR1 and CDR2: MNHEY, SMNVEV (reference sequence). The CDR3 sequence is 14 residues long. The V end lost 6 bases, the J end lost 2 bases, and 13 bases lay between the germline ends. CDR3 sequence reads: CASSPITPQETQYF. The CDR3 region has the DNA TGTGCCAGCAGCCCCATAACACCTCAAGAGACCCAGTACTTC.

This clonotype has ten or more counts. The chain is built from TRBV5-6 and TRBJ1-2; 12 positions agree with TRBD1. The CDR3 loop spans 16 amino acids. Germline CDR1 is SGHDT and CDR2 is YYEEEE. With V trimmed by 4 bases and J by 6 bases, 10 bases remained unmatched. The CDR3 loop reads CASSILPGQGAHGYTF. The CDR3, as DNA: TGTGCCAGCAGCATTCTTCCGGGACAGGGGGCGCATGGCTACACCTTC.

This clonotype was counted many times. J is TRBJ2-1 and V is TRBV29-1; the match to TRBD2 covers 11 bases. The CDR3 consists of 14 residues. J was trimmed by 5 bases and V by 7 bases; bases with no gene match: 7. Germline V gene lookup returns CDR1 SQVTM and CDR2 ANQGSEA. The CDR3: CSGVGLAENNEQFF. The CDR3 DNA reads as TGCAGCGGGGTGGGACTAGCGGAGAACAATGAGCAGTTCTTC.

Many counts were recorded for this clonotype. This chain links TRBV27 with TRBJ2-3; D remains unclear. CDR3 size: 11 residues. V was pared by 6 bases and J by 6 bases, with 7 bases between. The V gene's germline CDR1 is MNHEY and CDR2 SMNVEV (reference sequence). Here the CDR3 reads CASRRSDTQYF. The CDR3 DNA sequence: TGTGCCAGCAGAAGGTCGGATACGCAGTATTTT.

CDR3 bases: TGTGCCACCGGGCAAGACTCAACGGGCAATCAGCCCCAGCATTTT. Amino acid sequence: CATGQDSTGNQPQHF. The chain combines TRBV24-1 with TRBJ1-5; D remains unclear. Trimming took 9 bases from V and 2 from J, leaving 16 bases between them. In germline, CDR1 is KGHDR, CDR2 SFDVKD. The length of the CDR3 is 15 residues.

This clonotype was observed at least ten times. The V call is TRBV20-1, the J call TRBJ2-3; D gene uncertain. Germline assignment: CDR1 DFQATT and CDR2 SNEGSKA (reference sequence). Trimming took 1 base from V and 2 from J, leaving 10 bases between them. The CDR3 contains 14 residues. DNA for the CDR3: TGCAGTGCTAGAGCCCCGGGCTTCACAGATACGCAGTATTTT. Its protein is CSARAPGFTDTQYF.

This clonotype was observed many times. The gene calls are TRBV28 and TRBJ1-5; 8 bases agree with TRBD1. The CDR3 has 16 amino acids. V was clipped by 6 bases and J by 0 bases; unmatched bases: 7. The germline gives CDR1 MDHEN, CDR2 SYDVKM. The CDR3 reads CASSRRTGNSNQPQHF. CDR3 nucleotide sequence: TGTGCCAGCAGCCGCCGGACAGGGAATAGCAATCAGCCCCAGCATTTT.

In its sample, this clonotype was seen a few times. V gene TRBV6-6 combines with J gene TRBJ2-5; D gene unclear. The germline gives CDR1 MNHNY, CDR2 SVGAGI (reference sequence). The CDR3 covers 15 residues. V was shortened by 0 bases and J by 5 bases, with 13 bases between the two germline ends. The CDR3 reads CASSYSPLPGETQYF. The CDR3 region has the DNA TGTGCCAGCAGTTACTCCCCCCTCCCCGGGGAGACCCAGTACTTC.

The V and J genes are TRBV6-5 and TRBJ2-1; the D gene is possibly TRBD2 (7 bases). Germline CDR1 reads MNHEY; CDR2 reads SVGAGI. This CDR3 contains 15 residues. Trimming left V 3 bases short and J 8 bases short, with 17 bases between. The CDR3 DNA sequence: TGTGCCAGCAGTTATGGGGGGGCCTTTGTCGATGAGCAGTTCTTC. Protein product: CASSYGGAFVDEQFF.

Points on this clonotype: This is likely a read error, given that the CDR3 carries no conserved phenylalanine or tryptophan at its end. The chain is built from TRBV9 and TRBJ1-1; TRBD1 agrees at 8 bases. The V gene's germline CDR1 is SGDLS and CDR2 YYNGEE. This CDR3 is 14 amino acids long. The V and J ends lost 2 bases and 5 bases, in that order; junction bases with no gene match: 5. The DNA for the CDR3 is TGTGCCAGCAGCGTGGCACAGGGGGGGACTGAAGCTTTCCTT. This gives the protein CASSVAQGGTEAFL.

This clonotype was recorded many times. The CDR3 coding sequence is TGTGCCAGCGGGGGACAGGGGATGGAGGAAAAACTGTTTTTT. As protein: CASGGQGMEEKLFF. The chain joins TRBV14 to TRBJ1-4; 10 bases agree with TRBD1. The trim removed 8 bases at V and 8 bases at J, leaving 8 bases unmatched. The V gene's germline CDR1 is SGHDN and CDR2 FVKESK. This CDR3 has 14 amino acids. Complete variable domain (other parts from reference TRBV14 and TRBJ1-4): EAGVTQFPSHSVIEKGQTVTLRCDPISGHDNLYWYRRVMGKEIKFLLHFVKESKQDESGMPNNRFLAERTGGTYSTLKVQPAELEDSGVYFCASGGQGMEEKLFFGSGTQLSVL.

This clonotype appeared many times. This chain connects TRBV20-1 to TRBJ1-2, with 10 bases lining up with TRBD1. CDR3 length equals 16 residues. Germline trimming cut 0 bases from V and 5 bases from J; bases unmatched to any gene: 9. From germline, CDR1 is DFQATT and CDR2 SNEGSKA (reference sequence). CDR3 protein: CSARDPWTGGGYGYTF. CDR3 nucleotides: TGCAGTGCTAGAGATCCCTGGACAGGGGGGGGTTATGGCTACACCTTC.

This clonotype was found a few times. The V call is TRBV6-5, the J call TRBJ2-4; tentatively, D is TRBD1 (5 bases). The CDR3 runs to 15 residues. V lost 5 bases and J lost 0, with 11 bases in between. Germline CDR1 MNHEY, CDR2 SVGAGI. The CDR3 nucleotides are TGTGCCAGCAGTGCGGACATCCAAGCCAAAAACATTCAGTACTTC. It encodes CASSADIQAKNIQYF.

This clonotype was recorded many times. The chain joins TRBV19 to TRBJ2-6, with 9 bases aligning to TRBD2. The CDR3 contains 17 residues. Trimming removed 3 bases from V and 2 bases from J; junction bases left unmatched: 5. CDR1 is LNHDA, CDR2 SQIVND, per germline (reference sequence). As DNA, the CDR3 is TGTGCCAGTAGTATGTCAATAGCGGGAGCTGGGGCCAACGTCCTGACTTTC. This translates into CASSMSIAGAGANVLTF.